These 21 T cell receptor beta chains came from one sample sequenced in a study of shared clonotypes between healthy human individuals. Only in-frame clones appear in the TCRdb table, and some are missing; sequencing was by immunoSEQ multiplex PCR. The table has more than 2,000,000 clones, 85% to 95% seen once. Sequencing was done on a sample of naive CD4+ T cells sorted from blood. Subset of the sample: CD45RA+ positively selected. The origin of the receptors is a man between 18 and 29 years old in good health.

The J gene is TRBJ1-2, the V gene TRBV30; 11 positions agree with TRBD1. This CDR3 comprises 15 residues. Germline V lookup: CDR1 GTSNPN, CDR2 SVGIG (reference sequence). V lost 1 base to trimming and J lost 6 bases; unmatched junction nucleotides: 7. This chain's CDR3 is CAWSDLDRGPDGYTF. CDR3 nucleotide sequence: TGTGCCTGGAGTGACCTGGACAGGGGGCCCGATGGCTACACCTTC.

The CDR3 region has the DNA TGTGCCAGCAGCACCCAAAGCTCGGGCCCTGAAGCTTTCTTT. Amino acid sequence: CASSTQSSGPEAFF. The chain links TRBV11-2 to TRBJ1-1, with D hard to call. The germline V and J ends were trimmed by 5 bases and 6 bases, with 16 bases remaining between them. The CDR3 consists of 14 residues. Germline CDR1 is SGHAT and CDR2 is FQNNGV.

V is TRBV5-4 and J is TRBJ2-7; 14 bases are a match to TRBD2. Germline CDR1 is SGHNT and CDR2 is YYREEE (reference sequence). V shed 4 bases, J shed 2 bases, and the junction held 5 bases outside the gene matches. There are 16 residues in the CDR3. The CDR3 nucleotides read TGTGCCAGCAGCGAGGGGACTAGCGGGAGCACCTACGAGCAGTACTTC. This sequence encodes CASSEGTSGSTYEQYF.

This chain connects TRBV7-2 to TRBJ2-1; D possibly corresponds to TRBD1 (6 bases). CDR3 length: 14 amino acids. Germline V lookup: CDR1 SGHTA, CDR2 FQGNSA. V was pared by 5 bases and J by 2 bases, with 10 bases between. DNA of the CDR3: TGTGCCAGCAGCAAGGACAGAGCCTACAATGAGCAGTTCTTC. Residues: CASSKDRAYNEQFF.

V gene TRBV7-6 combines with J gene TRBJ1-6, with a tentative D call TRBD1 (6 bases). The CDR3 has 17 residues. CDR1 SGHVS and CDR2 FNYEAQ come from the germline V gene. Trimming shortened V by 4 bases and J by 7 bases, and 20 bases separated the two germline ends. CDR3 region: CASSSLTGGLGNSPLHF. For the CDR3, the DNA is TGTGCCAGCAGCTCCCTCACGGGGGGCCTAGGGAATTCACCCCTCCACTTT.

The chain recombines TRBV5-1 with TRBJ2-2; the match to TRBD1 covers 8 bases. V shed 6 bases, J shed 7 bases, and the junction held 17 bases outside the gene matches. CDR3 length: 17 amino acids. Germline lookup yields CDR1 SGHRS and CDR2 YFSETQ. The CDR3 spells CASNPSSDRGRVGELFF. In nucleotides, the CDR3 is TGCGCCAGCAACCCATCCTCTGACAGGGGACGGGTCGGGGAGCTGTTTTTT.

The rearrangement links TRBV11-2 to TRBJ1-4; 7 bases match TRBD1. The germline V gene encodes CDR1 SGHAT and CDR2 FQNNGV. The J segment lost 7 bases and the V segment lost 2 bases, leaving 7 bases of the junction unmatched. The CDR3 has 15 amino acids. This CDR3 reads CASSLSTGDSEKLFF. CDR3 DNA: TGTGCCAGCAGCTTATCCACAGGGGATAGTGAAAAACTGTTTTTT.

V is TRBV6-5 and J is TRBJ2-5; D unresolved. The CDR3 is 12 amino acids. The ends were cut back, 10 bases at V and 4 bases at J, with 13 bases in the middle. The germline V gene encodes CDR1 MNHEY and CDR2 SVGAGI. The CDR3 sequence: CATTGSPETQYF. For the CDR3, the DNA is TGTGCCACAACGGGCAGTCCAGAGACCCAGTACTTC.

The chain couples TRBV11-2 to TRBJ1-2; unclear D gene. The V gene lost 5 bases and the J gene lost 1 base, with 14 bases spanning the gap. Germline CDR1 is SGHAT and CDR2 is FQNNGV. The CDR3 is made up of 15 amino acids. CDR3 residues: CASSRMDRINYGYTF. The CDR3 nucleotides are TGTGCCAGCAGCAGAATGGACCGGATTAACTATGGCTACACCTTC.

This rearrangement joins TRBV6-5 to TRBJ1-6, with D uncertain. Trimming pared 6 bases from V and 12 bases from J, leaving 15 bases between. The CDR3 is made up of 13 amino acids. The germline gives CDR1 MNHEY, CDR2 SVGAGI. CDR3 DNA sequence: TGTGCCAGCAGATACGACCGATTGAAACCCCTCCACTTT. It codes for CASRYDRLKPLHF.

The CDR3 reads CAINDVGPASEQFF. CDR3 sequence (DNA): TGTGCCATCAACGATGTCGGCCCTGCTAGTGAGCAGTTCTTC. This chain joins TRBV10-3 and TRBJ2-1; no firm D call. CDR1 and CDR2 from the germline V gene are ENHRY and SYGVKD. Trimming pared 7 bases from V and 9 bases from J, leaving 19 bases between. The CDR3 loop spans 14 amino acids.

About this clone: The sample has other DNA sequences that encode this CDR3 too. V is TRBV5-1 and J is TRBJ2-7, with TRBD1 as a possible D gene (6 bases). With 4 bases removed from V and 2 bases from J, the gap between germline ends came to 13 bases. The CDR3 has 14 amino acids. CDR1 and CDR2 (germline): SGHRS, YFSETQ. Here the CDR3 reads CASSLTTGTYEQYF. In DNA form, the CDR3 reads TGCGCCAGCAGCCTAACGACAGGAACCTACGAGCAGTACTTC. Together with reference TRBV5-1 and TRBJ2-7, the CDR3 gives the full variable domain: KAGVTQTPRYLIKTRGQQVTLSCSPISGHRSVSWYQQTPGQGLQFLFEYFSETQRNKGNFPGRFSGRQFSNSRSEMNVSTLELGDSALYLCASSLTTGTYEQYFGPGTRLTVT.

The rearrangement joins TRBV11-2 to TRBJ2-3, with D hard to call. The germline V gene has CDR1 SGHAT and CDR2 FQNNGV. The CDR3 is made up of 14 amino acids. The V and J ends lost 0 bases and 4 bases respectively, with 8 bases between them. CDR3 sequence: CASSLDSGADTQYF. CDR3 DNA: TGTGCCAGCAGCTTAGATTCTGGGGCAGATACGCAGTATTTT. Supplemented by reference TRBV11-2 and TRBJ2-3, the full variable domain reads EAGVAQSPRYKIIEKRQSVAFWCNPISGHATLYWYQQILGQGPKLLIQFQNNGVVDDSQLPKDRFSAERLKGVDSTLKIQPAKLEDSAVYLCASSLDSGADTQYFGPGTRLTVL.

This chain links TRBV6-1 with TRBJ1-3; D call uncertain. Germline CDR1 and CDR2: MNHNS and SASEGT. Trimming took 2 bases from V and 2 from J, leaving 16 bases between them. The CDR3 has 17 amino acids. The CDR3 spells CASSEPSVGFTGNTIYF. CDR3 DNA: TGTGCCAGCAGTGAACCCTCTGTGGGATTCACTGGAAACACCATATATTTT.

The chain has TRBV11-2 and TRBJ1-2; tentatively, D is TRBD1 (6 bases). Looked up from germline, CDR1 is SGHAT and CDR2 is FQNNGV. This CDR3 is built from 12 residues. The V end was cut by 5 bases, the J end by 4 bases, with 8 bases between. The CDR3 spells CASSQDSYGYTF. Here the CDR3 DNA reads TGTGCCAGCAGCCAGGACAGCTATGGCTACACCTTC.

The V call is TRBV6-6, the J call TRBJ1-6; weak D call: TRBD1 (5 bases). Germline V gives CDR1 MNHNY, CDR2 SVGAGI (reference sequence). Between the trimmed V and J ends, which lost 11 bases and 6 bases, there was a span of 14 bases. The CDR3 contains 13 residues. CDR3 nucleotides: TGTGCCGTTCAGGGTTGGGGTAATTCACCCCTCCACTTT. Translation gives CAVQGWGNSPLHF.

About this clone: At the DNA level, this CDR3 is encoded by other sequences in the same sample as well. This chain joins TRBV11-2 and TRBJ1-1, with D possibly being TRBD1 (5 bases). The CDR3 consists of 13 residues. CDR1 SGHAT and CDR2 FQNNGV come from the germline V gene. Trimming took 4 bases from V and 1 from J, leaving 7 bases between them. CDR3 region: CASSSQGNTEAFF. As DNA, the CDR3 is TGTGCCAGCAGCTCCCAGGGGAACACTGAAGCTTTCTTT.

As to this clone: At one end, the junction sequence differs from germline, possibly due to a read error. Other DNA sequences in this sample translate to the same CDR3. This rearrangement joins TRBV20-1 to TRBJ2-3; D call uncertain. The germline V gene encodes CDR1 DFQATT and CDR2 SNEGSKA (reference sequence). CDR3 length: 10 residues. CDR3 sequence reads: CSARGDTQYF. CDR3 nucleotide sequence: TGCAGTGCGAGAGGAGATACGCAGTATTTT.

The chain couples TRBV14 to TRBJ2-1; 7 bases fit TRBD2. V trimming: 3 bases; J trimming: 8 bases; junction bases outside the gene matches: 16. This CDR3 has 17 residues. Germline values: CDR1 SGHDN, CDR2 FVKESK. The CDR3 loop is CASSQGPRAGDSYEQFF. The CDR3 nucleotides are TGTGCCAGCAGCCAGGGACCTCGGGCGGGAGATTCATATGAGCAGTTCTTC.

V and J are TRBV28 and TRBJ2-2; D gene ambiguous. With 6 bases removed from V and 3 bases from J, the gap between germline ends came to 5 bases. The CDR3 consists of 12 residues. CDR1 is MDHEN and CDR2 is SYDVKM in the germline V gene. CDR3 amino acids: CASRIYTGELFF. The CDR3, as DNA: TGTGCCAGCAGGATTTACACCGGGGAGCTGTTTTTT.

The J gene is TRBJ2-5, the V gene TRBV5-1; 9 bases are a match to TRBD2. This CDR3 is built from 20 residues. Germline CDR1 and CDR2: SGHRS and YFSETQ. J lost 2 bases, V lost 1 base, and 18 bases had no gene match. CDR3: CASSLRLTSGRTSGQETQYF. The CDR3 DNA reads TGCGCCAGCAGCTTGCGATTGACTAGCGGTCGTACTAGTGGGCAAGAGACCCAGTACTTC.